Given below is one TCR beta chain in context. Its specific antigen is unknown. No much larger clone exists at a distance of one base, and base qualities are not known. These data originate in a study of T-cell reconstitution after alpha-beta-depleted transplantation in children (TCRdb year 2016). With respect to the entire study: T-cell immune reconstitution after TCRalphabeta/CD19-depleted allogeneic hematopoietic cell transplantation in children was quantitatively tracked in the study by means of TCR repertoire profiling.

The library was obtained by PCR. The instrument given in TCRdb is Illumina HiSeq 2500. To normalize quantification of the TCRbeta repertoire, the TCR libraries were built with molecular barcoding that relied on unique molecular identifiers. TCRdb trimmed public reads at Q25 via fastp, called clones via MiXCR and kept in-frame beta chains. Identical CDR3 proteins give one entry, which carries the most common genes and DNA. This sample gives approximately 220,000 distinct CDR3 sequences in total; roughly 15% of them show up just once. The ten largest make up 35% to 50% of the sample. Study-wide conclusions, independent of this receptor: Apparently early alphabetaT-cell count recovery about two months after transplant reportedly relied on only several hundred rapidly expanded clones derived from non-depleted graft cells. Hyperexpanded clone frequencies declined over subsequent months; after one year, T-cell counts and TCRbeta diversity were mostly attributed to newly produced T cells. In some patients, the high TCRbeta diversity seen at day 60 was put down to recipient T cells and intrathymic progenitors that had survived conditioning.

The sample's treatment or condition, from its label and the paper: allogeneic hematopoietic cell transplantation with graft depleted of TCRalphabeta T cells and CD19 B cells. The children who served as transplant recipients had been given grafts of TCRalphabeta/CD19-depleted allogeneic hematopoietic cells. Here the sequenced sample was PBMCs, mostly from graft donor cells, taken 360 days after TCRalphabeta/CD19-depleted stem cell transplant. The sequence derives from a male patient aged 2-15 years who had a stem cell transplant for acute lymphoblastic leukemia, so the T cells may come from the graft donor.

The CDR3 corresponds to CASSFPGQPQYF. Here is the DNA: TGTGCCAGCAGCTTTCCAGGACAGCCGCAGTATTTT. Recombination joined TRBV7-9 with TRBJ2-3; TRBD1 could be the D gene, as 6 bases match. CDR1 and CDR2 are drawn from the germline V gene (reference sequence): SEHNR, FQNEAQ. Spanning cysteine to phenylalanine, the CDR3 consists of 12 amino acids. The DNA shown is the 36-base CDR3, in frame from base 1. Deletion took 3 bases off V and 10 bases off J, with a span of 11 bases between the germline ends.